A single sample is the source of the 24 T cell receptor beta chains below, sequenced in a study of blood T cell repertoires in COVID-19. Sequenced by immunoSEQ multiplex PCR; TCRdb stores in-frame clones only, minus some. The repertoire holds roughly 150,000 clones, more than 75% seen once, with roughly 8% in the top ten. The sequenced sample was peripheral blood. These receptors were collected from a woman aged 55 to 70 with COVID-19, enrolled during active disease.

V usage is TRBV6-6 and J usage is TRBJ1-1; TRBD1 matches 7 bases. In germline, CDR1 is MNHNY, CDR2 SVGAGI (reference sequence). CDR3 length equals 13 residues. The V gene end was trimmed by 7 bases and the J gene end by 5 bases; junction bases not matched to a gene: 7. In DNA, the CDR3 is TGTGCCAGCACAAGACAGGGTGGAACTGAAGCTTTCTTT. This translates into CASTRQGGTEAFF.

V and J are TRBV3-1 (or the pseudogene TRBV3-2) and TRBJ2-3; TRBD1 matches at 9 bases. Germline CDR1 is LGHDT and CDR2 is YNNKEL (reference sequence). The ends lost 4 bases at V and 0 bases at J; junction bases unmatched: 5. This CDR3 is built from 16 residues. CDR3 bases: TGTGCCAGCAGCCGGACAGGGGTGTGGAGCACAGATACGCAGTATTTT. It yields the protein CASSRTGVWSTDTQYF.

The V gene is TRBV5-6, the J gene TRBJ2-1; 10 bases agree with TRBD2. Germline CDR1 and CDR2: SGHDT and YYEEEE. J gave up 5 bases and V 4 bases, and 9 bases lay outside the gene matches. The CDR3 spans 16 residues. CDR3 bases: TGTGCCAGCAGCCCCAGGTCACTAGCGGGAAACAATGAGCAGTTCTTC. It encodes CASSPRSLAGNNEQFF. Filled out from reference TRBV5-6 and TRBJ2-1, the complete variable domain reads DAGVTQSPTHLIKTRGQQVTLRCSPKSGHDTVSWYQQALGQGPQFIFQYYEEEERQRGNFPDRFSGHQFPNYSSELNVNALLLGDSALYLCASSPRSLAGNNEQFFGPGTRLTVL.

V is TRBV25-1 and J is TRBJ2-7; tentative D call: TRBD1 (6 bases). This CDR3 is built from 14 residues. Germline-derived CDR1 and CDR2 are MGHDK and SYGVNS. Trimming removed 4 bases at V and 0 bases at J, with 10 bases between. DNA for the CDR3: TGTGCCAGCAGTGTTCAGGGGAGCTCCTACGAGCAGTACTTC. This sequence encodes CASSVQGSSYEQYF.

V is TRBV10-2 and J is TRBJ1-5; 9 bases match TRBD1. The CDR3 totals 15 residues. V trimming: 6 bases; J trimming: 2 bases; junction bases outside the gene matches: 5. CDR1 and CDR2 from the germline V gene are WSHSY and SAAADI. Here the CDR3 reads CASRPDRGGNQPQHF. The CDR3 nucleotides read TGCGCCAGCAGACCGGACAGGGGAGGCAATCAGCCCCAGCATTTT.

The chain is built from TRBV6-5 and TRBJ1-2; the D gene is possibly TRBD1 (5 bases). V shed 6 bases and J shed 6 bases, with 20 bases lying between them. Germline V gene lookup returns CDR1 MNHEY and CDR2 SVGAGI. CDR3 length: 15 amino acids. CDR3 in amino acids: CASRAPAGQANGYTF. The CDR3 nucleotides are TGTGCCAGCAGAGCCCCAGCAGGGCAGGCGAATGGCTACACCTTC.

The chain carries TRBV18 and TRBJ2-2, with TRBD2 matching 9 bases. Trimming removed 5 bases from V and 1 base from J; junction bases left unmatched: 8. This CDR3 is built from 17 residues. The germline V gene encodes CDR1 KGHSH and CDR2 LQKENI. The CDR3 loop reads CASSAQKAGGNTGELFF. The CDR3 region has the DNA TGTGCCAGCTCAGCCCAAAAAGCGGGAGGGAACACCGGGGAGCTGTTTTTT. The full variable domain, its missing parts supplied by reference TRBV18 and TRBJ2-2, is NAGVMQNPRHLVRRRGQEARLRCSPMKGHSHVYWYRQLPEEGLKFMVYLQKENIIDESGMPKERFSAEFPKEGPSILRIQQVVRGDSAAYFCASSAQKAGGNTGELFFGEGSRLTVL.

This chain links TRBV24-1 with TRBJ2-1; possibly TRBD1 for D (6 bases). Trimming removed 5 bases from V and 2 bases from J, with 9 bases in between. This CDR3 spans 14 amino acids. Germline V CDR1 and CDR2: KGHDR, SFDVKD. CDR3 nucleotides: TGTGCCACCAGTGCCGAGGGGGCCTACAATGAGCAGTTCTTC. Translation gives CATSAEGAYNEQFF.

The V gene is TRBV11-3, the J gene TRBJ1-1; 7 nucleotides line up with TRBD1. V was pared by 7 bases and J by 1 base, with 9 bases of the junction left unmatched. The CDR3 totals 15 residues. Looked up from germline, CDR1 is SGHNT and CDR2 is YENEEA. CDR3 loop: CASTKGAPQNTEAFF. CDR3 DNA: TGTGCCAGCACCAAGGGGGCACCCCAGAACACTGAAGCTTTCTTT.

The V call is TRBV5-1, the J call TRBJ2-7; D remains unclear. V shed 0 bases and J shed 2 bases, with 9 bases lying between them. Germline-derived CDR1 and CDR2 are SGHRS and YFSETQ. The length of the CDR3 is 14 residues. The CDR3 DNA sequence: TGCGCCAGCAGCTTGGACCCCCTACCCTACGAGCAGTACTTC. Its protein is CASSLDPLPYEQYF.

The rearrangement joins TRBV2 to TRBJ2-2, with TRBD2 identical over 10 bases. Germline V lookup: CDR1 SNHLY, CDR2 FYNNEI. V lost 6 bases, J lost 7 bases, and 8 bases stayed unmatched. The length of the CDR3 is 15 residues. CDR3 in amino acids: CASRVLAGAGGELFF. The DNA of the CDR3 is TGTGCCAGCAGAGTCCTAGCGGGAGCGGGCGGGGAGCTGTTTTTT.

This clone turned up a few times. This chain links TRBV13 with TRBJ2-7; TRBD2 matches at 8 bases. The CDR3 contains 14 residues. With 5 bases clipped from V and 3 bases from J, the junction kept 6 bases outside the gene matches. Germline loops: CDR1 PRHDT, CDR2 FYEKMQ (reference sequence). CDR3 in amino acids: CASSGTGTSYEQYF. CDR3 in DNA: TGTGCCAGCAGCGGAACCGGGACTAGCTACGAGCAGTACTTC. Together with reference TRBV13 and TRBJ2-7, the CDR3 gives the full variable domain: AAGVIQSPRHLIKEKRETATLKCYPIPRHDTVYWYQQGPGQDPQFLISFYEKMQSDKGSIPDRFSAQQFSDYHSELNMSSLELGDSALYFCASSGTGTSYEQYFGPGTRLTVT.

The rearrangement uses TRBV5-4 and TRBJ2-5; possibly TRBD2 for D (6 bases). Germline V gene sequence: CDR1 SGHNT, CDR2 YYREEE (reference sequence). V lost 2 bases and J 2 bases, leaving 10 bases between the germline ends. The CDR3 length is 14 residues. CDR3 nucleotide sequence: TGTGCCAGCAGCTTTAGGAGGGAACAAGAGACCCAGTACTTC. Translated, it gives CASSFRREQETQYF.

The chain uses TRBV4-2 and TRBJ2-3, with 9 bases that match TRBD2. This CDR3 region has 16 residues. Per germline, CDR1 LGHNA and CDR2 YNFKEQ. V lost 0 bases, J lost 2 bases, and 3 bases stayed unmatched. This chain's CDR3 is CASSQDRLADTDTQYF. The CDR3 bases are TGTGCCAGCAGCCAAGATCGACTAGCGGACACAGATACGCAGTATTTT.

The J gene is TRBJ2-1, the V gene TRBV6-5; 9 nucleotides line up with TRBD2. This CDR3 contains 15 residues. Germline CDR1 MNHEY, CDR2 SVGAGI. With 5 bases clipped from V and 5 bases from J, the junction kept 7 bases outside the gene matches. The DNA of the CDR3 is TGTGCCAGCAGTCGCTCGACTAGCGGAAACAATGAGCAGTTCTTC. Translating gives CASSRSTSGNNEQFF.

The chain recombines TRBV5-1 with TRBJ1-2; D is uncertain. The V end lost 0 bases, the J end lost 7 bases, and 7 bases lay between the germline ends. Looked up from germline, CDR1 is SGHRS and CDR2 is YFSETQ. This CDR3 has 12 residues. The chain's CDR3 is CASSLDGSGYTF. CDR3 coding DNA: TGCGCCAGCAGCTTGGACGGTAGTGGCTACACCTTC.

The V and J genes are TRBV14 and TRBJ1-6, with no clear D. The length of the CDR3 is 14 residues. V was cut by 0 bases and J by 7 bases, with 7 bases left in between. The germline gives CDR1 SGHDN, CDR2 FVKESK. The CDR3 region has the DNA TGTGCCAGCAGCCAAGAGGCCAAGAATTCACCCCTCCACTTT. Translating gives CASSQEAKNSPLHF.

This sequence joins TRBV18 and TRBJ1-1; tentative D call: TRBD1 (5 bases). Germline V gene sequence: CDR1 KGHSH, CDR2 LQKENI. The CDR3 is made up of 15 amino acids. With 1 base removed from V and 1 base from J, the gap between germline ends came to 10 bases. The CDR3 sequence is CASSPRKGRNTEAFF. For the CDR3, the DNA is TGTGCCAGCTCACCACGGAAGGGGCGGAACACTGAAGCTTTCTTT.

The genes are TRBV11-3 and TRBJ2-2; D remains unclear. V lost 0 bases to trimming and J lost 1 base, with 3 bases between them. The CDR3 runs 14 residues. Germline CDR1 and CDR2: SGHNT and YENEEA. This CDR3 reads CASSLDRNTGELFF. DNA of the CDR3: TGTGCCAGCAGCTTAGATCGGAACACCGGGGAGCTGTTTTTT. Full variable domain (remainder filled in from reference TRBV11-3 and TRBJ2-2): EAGVVQSPRYKIIEKKQPVAFWCNPISGHNTLYWYLQNLGQGPELLIRYENEEAVDDSQLPKDRFSAERLKGVDSTLKIQPAELGDSAVYLCASSLDRNTGELFFGEGSRLTVL.

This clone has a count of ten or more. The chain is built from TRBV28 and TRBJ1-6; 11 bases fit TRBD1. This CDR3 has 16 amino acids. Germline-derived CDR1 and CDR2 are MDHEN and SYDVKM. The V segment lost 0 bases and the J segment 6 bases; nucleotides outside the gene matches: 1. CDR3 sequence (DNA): TGTGCCAGCAGTTTATGGGGGACAGGGGGTAATTCACCCCTCCACTTT. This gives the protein CASSLWGTGGNSPLHF. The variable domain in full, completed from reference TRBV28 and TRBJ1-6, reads DVKVTQSSRYLVKRTGEKVFLECVQDMDHENMFWYRQDPGLGLRLIYFSYDVKMKEKGDIPEGYSVSREKKERFSLILESASTNQTSMYLCASSLWGTGGNSPLHFGNGTRLTVT.

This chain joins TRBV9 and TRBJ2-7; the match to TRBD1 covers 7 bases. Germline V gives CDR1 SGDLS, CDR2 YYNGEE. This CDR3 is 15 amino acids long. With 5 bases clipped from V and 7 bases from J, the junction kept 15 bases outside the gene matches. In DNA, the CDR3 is TGTGCCAGCAGTGATTCCGGGACAGCCGGCGGTGAGCAGTACGTC. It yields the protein CASSDSGTAGGEQYV.

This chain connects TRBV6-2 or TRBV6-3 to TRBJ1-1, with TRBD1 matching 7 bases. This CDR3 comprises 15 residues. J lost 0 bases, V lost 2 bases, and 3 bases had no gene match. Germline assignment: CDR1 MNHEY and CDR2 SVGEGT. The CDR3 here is CASSYPGQLNTEAFF. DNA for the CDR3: TGTGCCAGCAGTTACCCGGGACAGTTGAACACTGAAGCTTTCTTT.

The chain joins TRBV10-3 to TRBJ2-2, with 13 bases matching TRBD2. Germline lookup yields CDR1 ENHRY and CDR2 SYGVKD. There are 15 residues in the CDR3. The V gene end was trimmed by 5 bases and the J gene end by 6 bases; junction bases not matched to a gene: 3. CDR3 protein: CAISRTSGSAGELFF. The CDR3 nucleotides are TGTGCCATCAGTAGGACTAGCGGGAGCGCCGGGGAGCTGTTTTTT.

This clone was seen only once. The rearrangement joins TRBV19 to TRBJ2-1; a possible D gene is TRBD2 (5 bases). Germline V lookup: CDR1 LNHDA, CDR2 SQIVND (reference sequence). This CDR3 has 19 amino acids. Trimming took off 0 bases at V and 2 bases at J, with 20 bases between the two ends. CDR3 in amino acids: CASSIDEGGLPVPYNEQFF. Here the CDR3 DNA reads TGTGCCAGTAGTATAGATGAAGGAGGACTCCCCGTACCCTACAATGAGCAGTTCTTC.